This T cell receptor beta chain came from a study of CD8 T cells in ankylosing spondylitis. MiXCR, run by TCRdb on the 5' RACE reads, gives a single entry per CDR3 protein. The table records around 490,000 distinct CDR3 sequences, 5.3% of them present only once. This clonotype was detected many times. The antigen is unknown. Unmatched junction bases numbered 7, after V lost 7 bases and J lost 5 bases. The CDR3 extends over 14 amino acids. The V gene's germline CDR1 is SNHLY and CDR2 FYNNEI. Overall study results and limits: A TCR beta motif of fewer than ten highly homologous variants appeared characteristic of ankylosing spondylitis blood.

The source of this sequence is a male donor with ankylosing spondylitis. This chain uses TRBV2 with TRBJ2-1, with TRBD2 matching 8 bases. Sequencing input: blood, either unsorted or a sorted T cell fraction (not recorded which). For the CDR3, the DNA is TGTGCCAGCACCTTAGCGGGGTTTGACAATGAGCAGTTCTTC. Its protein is CASTLAGFDNEQFF. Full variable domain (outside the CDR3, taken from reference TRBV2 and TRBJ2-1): EPEVTQTPSHQVTQMGQEVILRCVPISNHLYFYWYRQILGQKVEFLVSFYNNEISEKSEIFDDQFSVERPDGSNFTLKIRSTKLEDSAMYFCASTLAGFDNEQFFGPGTRLTVL.